This entry lists 4 T cell receptor beta chains sequenced from one sample in a study of cytomegalovirus exposure and HLA in healthy donors. Profiled with immunoSEQ multiplex PCR; TCRdb holds only in-frame clones, not every one. The repertoire holds approximately 230,000 clones, less than 90% seen once, with around 11% in the top ten. What was sequenced was PBMCs. The receptors stem from a man between 18 and 35 years old in good health and CMV-seropositive.

CDR3: CASSPGQAGTTNYGYTF. In DNA, the CDR3 is TGTGCCAGCAGCCCCGGGCAGGCCGGCACAACTAACTATGGCTACACCTTC. The chain uses TRBV7-9 and TRBJ1-2; D ambiguous. CDR1 and CDR2 from the germline V gene are SEHNR and FQNEAQ (reference sequence). Trimming took off 5 bases at V and 0 bases at J, with 19 bases between the two ends. This CDR3 has 17 amino acids.

The chain couples TRBV7-9 to TRBJ1-2; TRBD1 agrees at 10 bases. The CDR3 sequence is 14 residues long. Germline CDR1 and CDR2: SEHNR and FQNEAQ (reference sequence). The V segment lost 1 base and the J segment 8 bases; nucleotides outside the gene matches: 4. The CDR3 is CASSLGQGARGYTF. DNA of the CDR3: TGTGCCAGCAGCTTAGGACAGGGGGCGAGGGGCTACACCTTC.

The J gene is TRBJ2-7, the V gene TRBV28; D uncertain. V shed 8 bases and J shed 2 bases, with 13 bases lying between them. From germline, CDR1 is MDHEN and CDR2 SYDVKM. The CDR3 spans 13 residues. The CDR3 sequence: CASFDWGTYEQYF. The CDR3 nucleotides are TGTGCCAGCTTTGACTGGGGTACCTACGAGCAGTACTTC.

The chain carries TRBV7-9 and TRBJ2-7; D call uncertain. Germline CDR1 is SEHNR and CDR2 is FQNEAQ (reference sequence). This CDR3 is built from 13 residues. The V end lost 4 bases, the J end lost 7 bases, and 14 bases lay between the germline ends. DNA for the CDR3: TGTGCCAGCAGCTACCTCGACGATGGAGAGCAGTACTTC. Translation: CASSYLDDGEQYF.